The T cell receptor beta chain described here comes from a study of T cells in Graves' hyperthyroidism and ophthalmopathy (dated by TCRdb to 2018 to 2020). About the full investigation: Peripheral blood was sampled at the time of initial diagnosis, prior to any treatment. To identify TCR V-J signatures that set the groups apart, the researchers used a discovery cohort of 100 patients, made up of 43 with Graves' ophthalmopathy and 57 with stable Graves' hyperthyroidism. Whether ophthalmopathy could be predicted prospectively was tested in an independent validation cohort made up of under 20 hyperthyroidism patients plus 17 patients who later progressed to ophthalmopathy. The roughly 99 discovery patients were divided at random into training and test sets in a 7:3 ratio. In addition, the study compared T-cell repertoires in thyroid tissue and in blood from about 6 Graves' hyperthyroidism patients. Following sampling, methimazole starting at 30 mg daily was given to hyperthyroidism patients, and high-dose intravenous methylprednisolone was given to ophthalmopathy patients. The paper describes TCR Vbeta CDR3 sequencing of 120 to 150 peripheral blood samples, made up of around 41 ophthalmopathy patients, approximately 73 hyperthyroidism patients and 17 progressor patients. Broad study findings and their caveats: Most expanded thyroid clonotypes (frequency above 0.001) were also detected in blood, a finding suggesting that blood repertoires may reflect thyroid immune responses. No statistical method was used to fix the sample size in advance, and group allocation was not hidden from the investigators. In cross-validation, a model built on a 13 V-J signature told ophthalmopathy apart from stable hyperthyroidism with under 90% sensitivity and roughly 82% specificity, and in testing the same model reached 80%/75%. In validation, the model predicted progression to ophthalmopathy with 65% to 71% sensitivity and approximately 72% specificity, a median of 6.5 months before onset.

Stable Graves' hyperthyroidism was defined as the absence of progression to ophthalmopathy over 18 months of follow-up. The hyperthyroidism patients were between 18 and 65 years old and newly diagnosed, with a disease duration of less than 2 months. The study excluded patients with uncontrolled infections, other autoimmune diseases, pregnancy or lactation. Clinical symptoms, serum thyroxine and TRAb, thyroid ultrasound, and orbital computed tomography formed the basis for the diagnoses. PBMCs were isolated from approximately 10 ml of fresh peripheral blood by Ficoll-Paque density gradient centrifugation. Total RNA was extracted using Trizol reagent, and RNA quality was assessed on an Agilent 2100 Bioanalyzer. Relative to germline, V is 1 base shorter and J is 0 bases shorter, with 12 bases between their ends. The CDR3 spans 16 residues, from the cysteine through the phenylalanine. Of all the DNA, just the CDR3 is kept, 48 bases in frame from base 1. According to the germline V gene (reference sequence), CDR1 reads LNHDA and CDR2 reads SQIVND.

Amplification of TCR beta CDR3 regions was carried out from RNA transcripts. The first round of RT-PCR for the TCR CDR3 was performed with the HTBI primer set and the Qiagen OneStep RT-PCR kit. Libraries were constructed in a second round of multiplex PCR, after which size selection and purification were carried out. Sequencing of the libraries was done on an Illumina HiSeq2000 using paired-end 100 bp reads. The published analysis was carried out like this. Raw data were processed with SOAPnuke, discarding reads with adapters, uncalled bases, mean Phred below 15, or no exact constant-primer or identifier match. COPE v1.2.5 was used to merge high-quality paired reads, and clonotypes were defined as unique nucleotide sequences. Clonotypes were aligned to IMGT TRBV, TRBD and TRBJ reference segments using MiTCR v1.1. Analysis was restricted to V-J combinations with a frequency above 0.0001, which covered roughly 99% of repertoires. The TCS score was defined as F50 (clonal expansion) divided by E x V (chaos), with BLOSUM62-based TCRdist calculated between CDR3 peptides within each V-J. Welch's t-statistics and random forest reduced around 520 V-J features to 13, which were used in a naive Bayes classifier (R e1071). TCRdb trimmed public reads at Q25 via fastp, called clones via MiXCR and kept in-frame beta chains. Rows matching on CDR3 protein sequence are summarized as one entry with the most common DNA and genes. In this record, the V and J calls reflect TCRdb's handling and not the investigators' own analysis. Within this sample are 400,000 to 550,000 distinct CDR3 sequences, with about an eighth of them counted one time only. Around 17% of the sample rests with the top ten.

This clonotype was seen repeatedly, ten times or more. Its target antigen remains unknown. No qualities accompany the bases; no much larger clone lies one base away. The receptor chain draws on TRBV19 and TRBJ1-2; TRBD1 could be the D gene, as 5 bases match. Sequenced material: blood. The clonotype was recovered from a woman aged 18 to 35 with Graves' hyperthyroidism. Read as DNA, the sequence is TGTGCCAGTAGTATAGCTGGGGGAAGCACTAACTATGGCTACACCTTC. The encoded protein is CASSIAGGSTNYGYTF.